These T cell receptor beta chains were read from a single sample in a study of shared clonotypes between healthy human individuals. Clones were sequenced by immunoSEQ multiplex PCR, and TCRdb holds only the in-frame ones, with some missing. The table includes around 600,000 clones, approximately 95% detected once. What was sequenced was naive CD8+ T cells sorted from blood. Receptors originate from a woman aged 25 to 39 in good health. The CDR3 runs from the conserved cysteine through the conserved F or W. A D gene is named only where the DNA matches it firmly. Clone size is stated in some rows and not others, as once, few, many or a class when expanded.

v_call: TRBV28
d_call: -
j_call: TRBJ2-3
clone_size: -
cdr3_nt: TGTGCCAGCACCTTCGGGGGTTCTAGCACAGATACGCAGTATTTT
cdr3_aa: CASTFGGSSTDTQYF

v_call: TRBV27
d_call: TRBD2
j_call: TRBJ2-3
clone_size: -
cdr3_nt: TGTGCCAGCCTAACGACCCCGCCTCTGGCGGGAGGGCCGAATACGCAGTATTTT
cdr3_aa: CASLTTPPLAGGPNTQYF

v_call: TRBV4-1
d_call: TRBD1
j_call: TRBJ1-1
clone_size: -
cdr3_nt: TGCGCCAGCAGCCAAGGGACAGGGCCCAGGCTCACTGAAGCTTTCTTT
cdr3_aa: CASSQGTGPRLTEAFF

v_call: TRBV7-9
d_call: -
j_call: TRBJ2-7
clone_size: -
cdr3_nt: TGTGCCAGCAGCTTGGTCAGCCCAGACGAGCAGTACTTC
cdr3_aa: CASSLVSPDEQYF

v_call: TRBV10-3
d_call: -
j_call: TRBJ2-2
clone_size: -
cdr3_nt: TGTGCCATCAGTGAGGAAACGAACACCGGGGAGCTGTTTTTT
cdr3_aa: CAISEETNTGELFF

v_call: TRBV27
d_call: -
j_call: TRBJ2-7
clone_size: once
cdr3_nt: TGTGCCAGCAGTCGCAACGCAGATCTTGCGTACGAGCAGTACTTC
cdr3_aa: CASSRNADLAYEQYF

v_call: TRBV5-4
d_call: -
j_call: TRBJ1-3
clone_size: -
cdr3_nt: TGTGCCAGCAGCTGGGGTTCCTCTGGAAACACCATATATTTT
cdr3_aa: CASSWGSSGNTIYF

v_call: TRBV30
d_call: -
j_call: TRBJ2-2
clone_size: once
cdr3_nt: TGTGCCTGGAGTGTAATTCTTAACGGGGAGCTGTTTTTT
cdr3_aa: CAWSVILNGELFF

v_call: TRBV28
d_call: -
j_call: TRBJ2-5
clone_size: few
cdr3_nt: TGTGCCAGCAGCTTTGGGGGGGCGGAGACCCAGTACTTC
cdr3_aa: CASSFGGAETQYF

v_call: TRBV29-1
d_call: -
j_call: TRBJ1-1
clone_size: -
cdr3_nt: TGCAGCGTTGGTGGGGCCCCTGAAGCTTTCTTT
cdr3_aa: CSVGGAPEAFF

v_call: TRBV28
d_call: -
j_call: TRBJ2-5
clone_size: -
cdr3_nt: TGTGCCAGCAGTTTTGTAAGGGTCGGAGAGACCCAGTACTTC
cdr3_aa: CASSFVRVGETQYF

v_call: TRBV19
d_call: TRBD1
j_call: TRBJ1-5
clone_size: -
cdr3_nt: TGTGCCACCGATCGGGACAGGGGGCTCAATCAGCCCCAGCATTTT
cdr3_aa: CATDRDRGLNQPQHF

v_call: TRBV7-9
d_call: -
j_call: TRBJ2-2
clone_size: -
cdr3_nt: TGTGCCAGCAGCTTAGGGACAGCCACCGGGGAGCTGTTTTTT
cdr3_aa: CASSLGTATGELFF

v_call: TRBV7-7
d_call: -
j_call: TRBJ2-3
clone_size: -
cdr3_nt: TGTGCCAGCAAGGCCTTGGGGGCTGGCACAGATACGCAGTATTTT
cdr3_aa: CASKALGAGTDTQYF

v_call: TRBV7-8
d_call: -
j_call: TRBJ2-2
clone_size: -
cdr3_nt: TGTGCCAGCATCCAGGGGGGTTCGGCCGGGGAGCTGTTTTTT
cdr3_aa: CASIQGGSAGELFF

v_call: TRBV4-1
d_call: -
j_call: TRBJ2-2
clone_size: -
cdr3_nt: TGCGCCAGCAGCCAAGATCAAAAGAGGGCGACCACCGGGGAGCTGTTTTTT
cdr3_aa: CASSQDQKRATTGELFF

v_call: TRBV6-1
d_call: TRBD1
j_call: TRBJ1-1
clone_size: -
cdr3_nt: TGTGCCAGCACCCCCTCGGGACAGTCGGGGACTGAAGCTTTCTTT
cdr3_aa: CASTPSGQSGTEAFF

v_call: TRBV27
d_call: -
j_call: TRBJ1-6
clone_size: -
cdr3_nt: TGTGCCAGCAGTACGGATCACAGGAGCTCCTATAATTCACCCCTCCACTTT
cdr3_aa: CASSTDHRSSYNSPLHF

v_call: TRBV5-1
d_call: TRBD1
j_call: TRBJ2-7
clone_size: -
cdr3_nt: TGCGCCAGCAGTATGGGCTGGGACAGGGCCTACGAGCAGTACTTC
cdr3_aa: CASSMGWDRAYEQYF

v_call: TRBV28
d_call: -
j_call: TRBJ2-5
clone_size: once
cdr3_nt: TGTGCCAGCAGTTTAAGGAGATGGGGGATCGGAGAGACCCAGTACTTC
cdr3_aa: CASSLRRWGIGETQYF

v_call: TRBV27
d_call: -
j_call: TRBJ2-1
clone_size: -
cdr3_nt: TGTGCCAGCAGTTTCGGGCAGGGCAATGAGCAGTTCTTC
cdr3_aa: CASSFGQGNEQFF

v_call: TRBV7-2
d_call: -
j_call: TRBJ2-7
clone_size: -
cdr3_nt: TGTGCCAGCAGCATCCAAGGGACGGGTTTGAGCGAGCAGTACTTC
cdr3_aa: CASSIQGTGLSEQYF

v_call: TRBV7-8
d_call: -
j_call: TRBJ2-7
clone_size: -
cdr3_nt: TGTGCCAGCAGCCCTAGCTTAGAGCAGTACTTC
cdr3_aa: CASSPSLEQYF

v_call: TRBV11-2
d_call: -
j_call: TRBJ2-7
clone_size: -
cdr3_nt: TGTGCCAGCAGCTTAGCCAGCACCTACGAGCAGTACTTC
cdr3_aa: CASSLASTYEQYF

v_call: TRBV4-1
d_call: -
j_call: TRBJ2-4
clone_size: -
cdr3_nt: TGCGCCAGCAGCCCTCTATCGGGGGAAAACATTCAGTACTTC
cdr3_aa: CASSPLSGENIQYF

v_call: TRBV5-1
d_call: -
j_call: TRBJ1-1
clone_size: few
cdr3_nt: TGCGCCAGCAGCTTGGGGCGGAACACTGAAGCTTTCTTT
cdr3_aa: CASSLGRNTEAFF

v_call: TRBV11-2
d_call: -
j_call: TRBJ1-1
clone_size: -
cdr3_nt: TGTGCCAGCAGCTTAGATGTGAGCTACAACACTGAAGCTTTCTTT
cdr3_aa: CASSLDVSYNTEAFF

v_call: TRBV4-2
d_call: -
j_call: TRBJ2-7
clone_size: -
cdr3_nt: TGTGCCAGCAGCCCTGGAGGGGAGGAGGGGGGCTACGAGCAGTACTTC
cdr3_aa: CASSPGGEEGGYEQYF

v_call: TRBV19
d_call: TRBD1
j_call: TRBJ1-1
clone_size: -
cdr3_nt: TGTGCCAGTAATCGGGACAGGGAGGGGGAAGTAGGCACTGAAGCTTTCTTT
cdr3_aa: CASNRDREGEVGTEAFF

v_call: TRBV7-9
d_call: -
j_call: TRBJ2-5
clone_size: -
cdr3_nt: TGTGCCAGCAGCTTAGTGGGGGTGGGTCTATCAGAAGAGACCCAGTACTTC
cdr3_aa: CASSLVGVGLSEETQYF

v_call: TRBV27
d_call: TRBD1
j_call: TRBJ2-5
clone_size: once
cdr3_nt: TGTGCCAGCAGTTCCCCATGGGGGGCAGGGGGCGAGGAGACCCAGTACTTC
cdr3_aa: CASSSPWGAGGEETQYF

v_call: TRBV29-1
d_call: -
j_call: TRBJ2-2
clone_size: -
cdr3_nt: TGCAGCGTCCGAGATGGGACCGGGGAGCTGTTTTTT
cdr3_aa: CSVRDGTGELFF

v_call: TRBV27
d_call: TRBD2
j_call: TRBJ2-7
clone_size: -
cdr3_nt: TGTGCCACCATTACCGGGACTAGCGGGGGCTACGAGCAGTACTTC
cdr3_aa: CATITGTSGGYEQYF

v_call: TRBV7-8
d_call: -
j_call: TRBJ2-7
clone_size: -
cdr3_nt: TGTGCCAGCAGCTTAGGTGGGGGGTACGAGCAGTACTTC
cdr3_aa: CASSLGGGYEQYF

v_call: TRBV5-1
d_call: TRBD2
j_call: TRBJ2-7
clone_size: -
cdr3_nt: TGCGCCAGCAGCTGGGGGACTAGCGGGGTTTACGAGCAGTACTTC
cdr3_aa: CASSWGTSGVYEQYF

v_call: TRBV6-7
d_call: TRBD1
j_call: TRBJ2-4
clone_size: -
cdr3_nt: TGTGCCAGCAGTTTCCGGGACAGGGGGATGTTGGCCAAAAACATTCAGTACTTC
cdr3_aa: CASSFRDRGMLAKNIQYF

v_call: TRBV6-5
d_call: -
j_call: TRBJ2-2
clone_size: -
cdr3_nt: TGTGCCAGCAGTTTCTCTTGGAACACCGGGGAGCTGTTTTTT
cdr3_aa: CASSFSWNTGELFF

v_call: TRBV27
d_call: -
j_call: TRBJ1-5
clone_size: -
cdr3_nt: TGTGCCAGCAGTTCACAAAATCAGCCCCAGCATTTT
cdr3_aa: CASSSQNQPQHF

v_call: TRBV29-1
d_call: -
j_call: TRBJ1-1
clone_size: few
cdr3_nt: TGCAGCGCCGGAAACACTGAAGCTTTCTTT
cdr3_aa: CSAGNTEAFF

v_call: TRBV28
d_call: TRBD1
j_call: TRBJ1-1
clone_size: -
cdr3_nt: TGTGCCAGCAGTCAGACAGGGGCGGAGAACACTGAAGCTTTCTTT
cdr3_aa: CASSQTGAENTEAFF

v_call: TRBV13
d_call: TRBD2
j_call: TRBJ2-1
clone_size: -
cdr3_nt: TGTGCCAGCACCCTGGGACTAGCGGGAGGCCTTTCCTACAATGAGCAGTTCTTC
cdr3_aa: CASTLGLAGGLSYNEQFF

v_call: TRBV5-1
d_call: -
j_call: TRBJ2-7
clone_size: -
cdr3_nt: TGCGCCAGCAGCTTGGATGCAGGGTTCTACGAGCAGTACTTC
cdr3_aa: CASSLDAGFYEQYF

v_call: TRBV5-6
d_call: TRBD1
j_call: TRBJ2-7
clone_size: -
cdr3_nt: TGTGCCAGCGGGGCACAGGGGATCTACGAGCAGTACTTC
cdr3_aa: CASGAQGIYEQYF

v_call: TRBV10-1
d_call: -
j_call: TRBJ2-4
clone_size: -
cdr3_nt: TGCGCCAGCAGCCAAGACTCTGGCAAAAACATTCAGTACTTC
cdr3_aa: CASSQDSGKNIQYF

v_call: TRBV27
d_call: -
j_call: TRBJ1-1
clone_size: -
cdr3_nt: TGTGCCAGCAGACCAGTAAACAGGGCCCCTGAAGCTTTCTTT
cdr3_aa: CASRPVNRAPEAFF

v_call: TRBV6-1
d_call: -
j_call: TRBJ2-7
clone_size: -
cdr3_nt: TGTGCCAGCAGGGCCAGGGACTCGTACGAGCAGTACTTC
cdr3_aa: CASRARDSYEQYF

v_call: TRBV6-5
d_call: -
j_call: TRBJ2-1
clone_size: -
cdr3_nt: TGTGCCAGCAGTTACGGGGATGAGCAGTTCTTC
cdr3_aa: CASSYGDEQFF

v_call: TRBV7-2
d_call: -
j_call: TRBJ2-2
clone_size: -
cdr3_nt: TGTGCCAGCAGCTTGGGTAAACGGGTCTGGACCGGGGAGCTGTTTTTT
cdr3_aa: CASSLGKRVWTGELFF

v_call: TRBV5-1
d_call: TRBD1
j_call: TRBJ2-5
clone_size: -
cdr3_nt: TGCGCCAGCAGCTTGGACTCCAGTAGAGGGGGCGAGACCCAGTACTTC
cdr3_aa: CASSLDSSRGGETQYF

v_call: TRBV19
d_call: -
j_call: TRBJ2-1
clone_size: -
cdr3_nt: TGTGCCAGTAGTACCCCCACTCGTATCGATGAGCAGTTCTTC
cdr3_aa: CASSTPTRIDEQFF

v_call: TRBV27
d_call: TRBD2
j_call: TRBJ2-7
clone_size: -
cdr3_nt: TGTGCCAGCAGTCCGGGGACTAGCGGTCGCTACGAGCAGTACTTC
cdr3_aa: CASSPGTSGRYEQYF

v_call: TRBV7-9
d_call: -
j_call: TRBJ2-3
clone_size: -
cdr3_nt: TGTGCCAGCAGCCGCACCCTAGGAGGGCGGGACACAGATACGCAGTATTTT
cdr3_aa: CASSRTLGGRDTDTQYF

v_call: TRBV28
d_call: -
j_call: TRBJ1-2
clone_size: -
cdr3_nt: TGTGCCAGCAGTTTAACCGGACTCAACTATGGCTACACCTTC
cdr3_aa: CASSLTGLNYGYTF

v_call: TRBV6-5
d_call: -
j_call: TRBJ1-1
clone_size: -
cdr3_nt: TGTGCCAGCAGTTACTCGGCCGGCACTGAAGCTTTCTTT
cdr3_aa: CASSYSAGTEAFF